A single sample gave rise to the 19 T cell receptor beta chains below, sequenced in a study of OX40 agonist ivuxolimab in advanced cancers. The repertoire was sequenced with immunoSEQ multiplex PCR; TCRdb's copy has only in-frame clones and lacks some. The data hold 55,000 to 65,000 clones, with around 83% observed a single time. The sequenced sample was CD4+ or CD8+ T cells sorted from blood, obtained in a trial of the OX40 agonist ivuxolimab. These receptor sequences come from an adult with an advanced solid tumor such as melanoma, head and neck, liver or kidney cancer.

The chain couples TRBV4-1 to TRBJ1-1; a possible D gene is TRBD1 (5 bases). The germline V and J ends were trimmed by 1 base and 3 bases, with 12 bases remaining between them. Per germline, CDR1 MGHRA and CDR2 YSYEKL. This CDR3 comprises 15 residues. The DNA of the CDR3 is TGCGCCAGCAGCCAAGGTGGGGGGTTGGACACTGAAGCTTTCTTT. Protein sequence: CASSQGGGLDTEAFF.

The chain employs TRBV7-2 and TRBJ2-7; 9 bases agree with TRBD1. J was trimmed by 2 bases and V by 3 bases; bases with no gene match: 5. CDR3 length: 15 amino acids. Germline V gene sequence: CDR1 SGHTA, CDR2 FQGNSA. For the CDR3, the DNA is TGTGCCAGCAGCTTCGCCCGGGACAGGGCCTACGAGCAGTACTTC. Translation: CASSFARDRAYEQYF.

The CDR3 protein is CASSSSRGATEAFF. CDR3 in DNA: TGTGCCAGCAGCTCCTCCAGAGGGGCGACTGAAGCTTTCTTT. J is TRBJ1-1 and V is TRBV11-3; TRBD1 might be the D (5 bases). The V gene's germline CDR1 is SGHNT and CDR2 YENEEA. This CDR3 has 14 residues. V was shortened by 4 bases and J by 5 bases, with 14 bases between the two germline ends.

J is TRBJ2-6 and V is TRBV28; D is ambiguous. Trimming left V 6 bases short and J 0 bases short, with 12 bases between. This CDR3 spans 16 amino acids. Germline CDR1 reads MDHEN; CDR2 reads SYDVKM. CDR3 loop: CASSAHPSSGANVLTF. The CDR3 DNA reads TGTGCCAGCAGCGCGCACCCGAGCTCTGGGGCCAACGTCCTGACTTTC.

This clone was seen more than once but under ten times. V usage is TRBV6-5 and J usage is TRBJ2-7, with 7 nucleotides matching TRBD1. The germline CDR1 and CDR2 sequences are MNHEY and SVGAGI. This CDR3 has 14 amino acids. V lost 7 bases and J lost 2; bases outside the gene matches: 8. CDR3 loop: CASKAIGTAYEQYF. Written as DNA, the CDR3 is TGTGCCAGCAAAGCTATCGGGACAGCCTACGAGCAGTACTTC.

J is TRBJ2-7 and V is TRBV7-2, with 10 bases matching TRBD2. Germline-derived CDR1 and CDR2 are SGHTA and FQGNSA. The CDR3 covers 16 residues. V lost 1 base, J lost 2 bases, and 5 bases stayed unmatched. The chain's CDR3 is CASSLESTSGAYEQYF. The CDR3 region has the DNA TGTGCCAGCAGCTTAGAAAGTACTAGCGGGGCCTACGAGCAGTACTTC.

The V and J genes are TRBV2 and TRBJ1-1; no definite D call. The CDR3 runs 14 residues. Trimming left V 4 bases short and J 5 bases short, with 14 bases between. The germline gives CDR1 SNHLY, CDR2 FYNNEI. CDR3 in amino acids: CASSAWRVGTEAFF. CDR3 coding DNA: TGTGCCAGCAGTGCATGGCGGGTGGGGACTGAAGCTTTCTTT. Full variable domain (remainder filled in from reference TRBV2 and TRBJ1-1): EPEVTQTPSHQVTQMGQEVILRCVPISNHLYFYWYRQILGQKVEFLVSFYNNEISEKSEIFDDQFSVERPDGSNFTLKIRSTKLEDSAMYFCASSAWRVGTEAFFGQGTRLTVV.

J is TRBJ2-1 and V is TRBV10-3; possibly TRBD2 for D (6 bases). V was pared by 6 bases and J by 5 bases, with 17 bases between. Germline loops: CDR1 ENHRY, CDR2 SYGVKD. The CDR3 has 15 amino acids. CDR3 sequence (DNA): TGTGCCATCAGCCCGAGCGGACTACAAGACAATGAGCAGTTCTTC. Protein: CAISPSGLQDNEQFF.

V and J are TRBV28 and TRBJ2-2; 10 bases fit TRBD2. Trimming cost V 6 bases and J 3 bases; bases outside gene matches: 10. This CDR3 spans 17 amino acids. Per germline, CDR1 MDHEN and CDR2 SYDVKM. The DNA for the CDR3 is TGTGCCAGCAGCCCCCCCCTAGCGGGAGCGTACACCGGGGAGCTGTTTTTT. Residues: CASSPPLAGAYTGELFF.

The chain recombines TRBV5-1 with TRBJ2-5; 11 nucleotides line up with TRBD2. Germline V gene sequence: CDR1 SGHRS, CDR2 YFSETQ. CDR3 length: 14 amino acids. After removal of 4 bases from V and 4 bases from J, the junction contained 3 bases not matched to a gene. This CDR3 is CASSVGLAGETQYF. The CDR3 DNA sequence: TGCGCCAGCAGCGTAGGACTAGCGGGAGAGACCCAGTACTTC.

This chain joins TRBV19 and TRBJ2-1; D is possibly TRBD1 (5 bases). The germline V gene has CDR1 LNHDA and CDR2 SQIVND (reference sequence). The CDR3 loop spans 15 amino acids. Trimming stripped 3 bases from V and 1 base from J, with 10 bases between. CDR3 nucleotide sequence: TGTGCCAGTAGTATGGACCCAGGGTCCTACAATGAGCAGTTCTTC. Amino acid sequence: CASSMDPGSYNEQFF.

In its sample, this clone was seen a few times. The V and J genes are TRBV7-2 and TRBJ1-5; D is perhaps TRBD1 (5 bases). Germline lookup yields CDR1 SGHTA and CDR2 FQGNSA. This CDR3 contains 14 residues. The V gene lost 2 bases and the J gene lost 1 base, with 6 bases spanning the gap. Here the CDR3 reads CASSLRQSNQPQHF. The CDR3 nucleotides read TGTGCCAGCAGCTTACGACAGAGCAATCAGCCCCAGCATTTT.

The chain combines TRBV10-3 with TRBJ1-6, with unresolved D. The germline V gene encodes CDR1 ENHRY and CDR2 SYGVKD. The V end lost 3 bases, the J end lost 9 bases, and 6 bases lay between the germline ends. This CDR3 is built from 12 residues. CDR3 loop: CAISDLGSPLHF. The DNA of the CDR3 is TGTGCCATCAGTGACCTGGGTTCACCCCTCCACTTT.

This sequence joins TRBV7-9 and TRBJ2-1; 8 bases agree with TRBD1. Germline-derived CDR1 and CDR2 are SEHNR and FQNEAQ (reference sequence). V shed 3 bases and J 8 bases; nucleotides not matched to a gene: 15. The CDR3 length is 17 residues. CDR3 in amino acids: CASSLGARDRLGHEQFF. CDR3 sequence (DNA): TGTGCCAGCAGCTTGGGGGCCCGGGACAGGCTGGGGCATGAGCAGTTCTTC. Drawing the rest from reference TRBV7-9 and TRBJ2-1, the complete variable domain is DTGVSQNPRHKITKRGQNVTFRCDPISEHNRLYWYRQTLGQGPEFLTYFQNEAQLEKSRLLSDRFSAERPKGSFSTLEIQRTEQGDSAMYLCASSLGARDRLGHEQFFGPGTRLTVL.

CDR3 amino acids: CASSLGVFVTSGIYNEQFF. For the CDR3, the DNA is TGTGCCAGCAGCTTGGGGGTTTTTGTGACTAGCGGGATCTACAATGAGCAGTTCTTC. The V and J genes are TRBV5-6 and TRBJ2-1; 11 bases line up with TRBD2. CDR3 size: 19 residues. Germline trimming cut 0 bases from V and 3 bases from J; bases unmatched to any gene: 11. Germline lookup yields CDR1 SGHDT and CDR2 YYEEEE.

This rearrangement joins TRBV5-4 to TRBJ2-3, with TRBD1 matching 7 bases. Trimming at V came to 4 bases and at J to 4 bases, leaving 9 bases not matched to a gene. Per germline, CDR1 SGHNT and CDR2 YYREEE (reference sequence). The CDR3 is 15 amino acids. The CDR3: CASSTEQGFPDTQYF. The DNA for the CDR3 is TGTGCCAGCAGCACGGAACAGGGGTTCCCAGATACGCAGTATTTT.

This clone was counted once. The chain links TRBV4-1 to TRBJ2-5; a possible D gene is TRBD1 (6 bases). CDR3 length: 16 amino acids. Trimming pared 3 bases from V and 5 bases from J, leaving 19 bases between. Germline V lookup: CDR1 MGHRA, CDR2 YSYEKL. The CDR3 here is CASSHQHVQGRETQYF. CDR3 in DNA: TGCGCCAGCAGCCATCAGCACGTACAGGGTCGGGAGACCCAGTACTTC.

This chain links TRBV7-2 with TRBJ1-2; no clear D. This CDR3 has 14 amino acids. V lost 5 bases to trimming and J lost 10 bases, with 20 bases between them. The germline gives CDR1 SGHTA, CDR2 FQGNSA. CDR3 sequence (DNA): TGTGCCAGCAGCCCTAGGAGGGTCCCGGGTTACTACACCTTC. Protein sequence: CASSPRRVPGYYTF.

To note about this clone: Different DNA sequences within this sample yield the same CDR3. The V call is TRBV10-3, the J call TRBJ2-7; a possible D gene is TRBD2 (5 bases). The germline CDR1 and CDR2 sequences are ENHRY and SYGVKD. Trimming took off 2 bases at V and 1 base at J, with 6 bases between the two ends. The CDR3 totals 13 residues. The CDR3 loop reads CAISEGGSYEQYF. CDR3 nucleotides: TGTGCCATCAGTGAGGGCGGGTCCTACGAGCAGTACTTC.